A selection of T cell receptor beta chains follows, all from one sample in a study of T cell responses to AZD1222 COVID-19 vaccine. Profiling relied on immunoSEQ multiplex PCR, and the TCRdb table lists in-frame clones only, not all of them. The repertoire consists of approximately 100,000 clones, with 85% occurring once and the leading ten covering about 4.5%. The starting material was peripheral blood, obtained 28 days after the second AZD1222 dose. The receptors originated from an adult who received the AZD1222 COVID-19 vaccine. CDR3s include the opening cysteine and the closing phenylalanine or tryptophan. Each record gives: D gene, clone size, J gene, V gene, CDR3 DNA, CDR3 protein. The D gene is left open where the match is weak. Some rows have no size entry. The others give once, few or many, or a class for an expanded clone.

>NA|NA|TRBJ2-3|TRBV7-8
TGTGCCAGCAGCCCGGGGGGCCGGTGGGATACGCAGTATTTT
CASSPGGRWDTQYF
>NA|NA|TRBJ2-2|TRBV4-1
TGCGCCAGCAGCCAAGCCGGGGGGCCCGGGACCGGGGAGCTGTTTTTT
CASSQAGGPGTGELFF
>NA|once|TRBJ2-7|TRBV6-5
TGTGCCAGCAGACCAGCCTTCCCAGGGTTTTACGAGCAGTACTTC
CASRPAFPGFYEQYF
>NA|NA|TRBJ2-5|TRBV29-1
TGCAGCGTCACAGGGTCCGAGGCCCAGTACTTC
CSVTGSEAQYF
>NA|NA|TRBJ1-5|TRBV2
TGTGCCAGCAGTGACAGGGGCATTACCAATCAGCCCCAGCATTTT
CASSDRGITNQPQHF
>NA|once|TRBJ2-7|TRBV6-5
TGTGCCAGCAGTTACGGTGGTGAGATAGGGAGGGAGCAGTACTTC
CASSYGGEIGREQYF
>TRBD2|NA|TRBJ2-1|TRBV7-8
TGTGCCAGCAGCCGACACCCTCGCGGGAGCAACTACAATGAGCAGTTCTTC
CASSRHPRGSNYNEQFF
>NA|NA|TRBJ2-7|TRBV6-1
TGTGCCAGCAGTGTACGCACCTCGTCGACGCTTCCTTACGAGCAGTACTTC
CASSVRTSSTLPYEQYF
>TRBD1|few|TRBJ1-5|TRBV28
TGTGCCAGCAGCCCTTCCCCGACTCAGGGGGCGAATCAGCCCCAGCATTTT
CASSPSPTQGANQPQHF
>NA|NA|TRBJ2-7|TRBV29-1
TGCAGCGTTGAAGGTACCAGGGCCTACGAGCAGTACTTC
CSVEGTRAYEQYF
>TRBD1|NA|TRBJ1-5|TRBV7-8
TGTGCCAGCAGCCGTACGGACAGGGGGTTGAGCAATCAGCCCCAGCATTTT
CASSRTDRGLSNQPQHF
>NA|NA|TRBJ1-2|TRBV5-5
TGTGCCAGCAGCTTGGGGACAGACTATGGCTACACCTTC
CASSLGTDYGYTF
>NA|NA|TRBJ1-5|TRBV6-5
TGTGCCAGCAGTTACAGATTCAATCAGCCCCAGCATTTT
CASSYRFNQPQHF
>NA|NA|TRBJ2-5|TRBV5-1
TGCGCCAGCAGCGCCACTCAAGAGACCCAGTACTTC
CASSATQETQYF
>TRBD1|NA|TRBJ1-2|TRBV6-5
TGTGCCAGCAATGGAAGACAGGGTAGCTATGGCTACACCTTC
CASNGRQGSYGYTF
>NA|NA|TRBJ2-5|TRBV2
TGTGCCAGCAGTGCCCTAGGGGGGGAGACCCAGTACTTC
CASSALGGETQYF
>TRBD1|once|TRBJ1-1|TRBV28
TGTGCCAGCACCCCGGGACAGATGAACACTGAAGCTTTCTTT
CASTPGQMNTEAFF
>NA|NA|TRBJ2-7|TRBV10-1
TGCGCCAGCAGTGAGTTCCTCGGGACCCCTTCCTACGAGCAGTACTTC
CASSEFLGTPSYEQYF
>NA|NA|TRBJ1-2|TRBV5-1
TGCGCCAGCAGCTTGGACTCTAACTATGGCTACACCTTC
CASSLDSNYGYTF
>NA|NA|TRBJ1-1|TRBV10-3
TGTGCCATCAGTGCGGGGGGCACTGAAGCTTTCTTT
CAISAGGTEAFF
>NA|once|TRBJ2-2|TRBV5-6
TGTGCCAGCAGCTTGCCCCACACCGGGGAGCTGTTTTTT
CASSLPHTGELFF
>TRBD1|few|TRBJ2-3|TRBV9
TGTGCCAGCAGCGTATTGGACAGGGGGATTGCAGATACGCAGTATTTT
CASSVLDRGIADTQYF
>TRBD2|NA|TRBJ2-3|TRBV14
TGTGCCAGCAGCCACTCCCTGGCTAGCGGGGGGTTCACAGATACGCAGTATTTT
CASSHSLASGGFTDTQYF
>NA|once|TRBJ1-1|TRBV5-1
TGCGCCAGCAGCCAACAGGTGAACACTGAAGCTTTCTTT
CASSQQVNTEAFF
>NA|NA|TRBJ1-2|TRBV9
TGTGCCAGCAGCGTAGGACTCGGGGGGACAACTTCCTATAACTATGGCTACACCTTC
CASSVGLGGTTSYNYGYTF
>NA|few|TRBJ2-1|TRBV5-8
TGTGCCAGCATGCGGAAACCGCGAAGCCCGGCCTACAATGAGCAGTTCTTC
CASMRKPRSPAYNEQFF
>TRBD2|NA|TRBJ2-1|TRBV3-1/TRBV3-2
TGTGCCAGCAGCCGGACTAGCTCTGGGTACAATGAGCAGTTCTTC
CASSRTSSGYNEQFF
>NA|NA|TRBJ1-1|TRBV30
TGTGCCTGGAGTGTGGTAGTAGATGCTTTCTTT
CAWSVVVDAFF
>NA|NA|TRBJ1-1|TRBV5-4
TGTGCCAGCAGCGGGAGCACCCAGATGAACACTGAAGCTTTCTTT
CASSGSTQMNTEAFF
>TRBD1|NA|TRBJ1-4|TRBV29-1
TGCAGCGTTGAAGGGACAGGGATAAGCCATTTT
CSVEGTGISHF
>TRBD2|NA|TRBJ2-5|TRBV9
TGTGCCAGCAGCGTAGGTAGCGGGAGGATAGGGGAGACCCAGTACTTC
CASSVGSGRIGETQYF
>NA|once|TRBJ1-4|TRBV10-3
TGTGCCACTCGACAAGGGGAAAAACTGTTTTTT
CATRQGEKLFF
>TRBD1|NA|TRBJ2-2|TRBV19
TGTGCCAGTACGGACAGGGGAAACACCGGGGAGCTGTTTTTT
CASTDRGNTGELFF
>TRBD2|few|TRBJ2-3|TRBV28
TGTGCCAGCAGTTTGGCAGGGACTAGCGGAAGCACAGATACGCAGTATTTT
CASSLAGTSGSTDTQYF
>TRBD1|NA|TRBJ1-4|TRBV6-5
TGTGCCAGCAGTATATTGGGACAGGGGGGAAAACTGTTTTTT
CASSILGQGGKLFF
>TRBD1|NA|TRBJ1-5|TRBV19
TGTGCCAGTAGTAGATACGGGACAGCTAGCAATCAGCCCCAGCATTTT
CASSRYGTASNQPQHF
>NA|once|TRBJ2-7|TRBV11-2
TGTGCCAGCAGCCTTGGTCGGCCTTACGAGCAGTACTTC
CASSLGRPYEQYF
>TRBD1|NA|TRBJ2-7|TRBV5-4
TGTGCCAGCAGCTTTGGGGACAGGGGGGACGAGCAGTACTTC
CASSFGDRGDEQYF
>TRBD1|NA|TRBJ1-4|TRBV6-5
TGTGCCAGCAGTCGACAGGGAGGTTGGGAAAAACTGTTTTTT
CASSRQGGWEKLFF
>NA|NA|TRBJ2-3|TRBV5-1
TGCGCCAGCAGCTTGGTGGACTGGGGCACAGATACGCAGTATTTT
CASSLVDWGTDTQYF
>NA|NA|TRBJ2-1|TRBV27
TGTGCCAGCAGGCGAAACTCCTACAATGAGCAGTTCTTC
CASRRNSYNEQFF
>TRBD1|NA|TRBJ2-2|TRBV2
TGTGCCAGCAGCGAAGACAGGGGGGGGACCGGGGAGCTGTTTTTT
CASSEDRGGTGELFF
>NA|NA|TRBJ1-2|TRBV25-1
TGTGCCAGTACGAATCTGGGTGGCTACACCTTC
CASTNLGGYTF
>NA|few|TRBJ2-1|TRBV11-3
TGTGCCAGCAGCTCGTCTAGCTCCTACAATGAGCAGTTCTTC
CASSSSSSYNEQFF
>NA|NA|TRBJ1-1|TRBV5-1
TGCGCCAGCAGCTTGGGATCTACAGTCATGAACACTGAAGCTTTCTTT
CASSLGSTVMNTEAFF
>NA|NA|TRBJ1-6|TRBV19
TGTGCCACCAGAACGGGGGTGGGAGATTCACCCCTCCACTTT
CATRTGVGDSPLHF